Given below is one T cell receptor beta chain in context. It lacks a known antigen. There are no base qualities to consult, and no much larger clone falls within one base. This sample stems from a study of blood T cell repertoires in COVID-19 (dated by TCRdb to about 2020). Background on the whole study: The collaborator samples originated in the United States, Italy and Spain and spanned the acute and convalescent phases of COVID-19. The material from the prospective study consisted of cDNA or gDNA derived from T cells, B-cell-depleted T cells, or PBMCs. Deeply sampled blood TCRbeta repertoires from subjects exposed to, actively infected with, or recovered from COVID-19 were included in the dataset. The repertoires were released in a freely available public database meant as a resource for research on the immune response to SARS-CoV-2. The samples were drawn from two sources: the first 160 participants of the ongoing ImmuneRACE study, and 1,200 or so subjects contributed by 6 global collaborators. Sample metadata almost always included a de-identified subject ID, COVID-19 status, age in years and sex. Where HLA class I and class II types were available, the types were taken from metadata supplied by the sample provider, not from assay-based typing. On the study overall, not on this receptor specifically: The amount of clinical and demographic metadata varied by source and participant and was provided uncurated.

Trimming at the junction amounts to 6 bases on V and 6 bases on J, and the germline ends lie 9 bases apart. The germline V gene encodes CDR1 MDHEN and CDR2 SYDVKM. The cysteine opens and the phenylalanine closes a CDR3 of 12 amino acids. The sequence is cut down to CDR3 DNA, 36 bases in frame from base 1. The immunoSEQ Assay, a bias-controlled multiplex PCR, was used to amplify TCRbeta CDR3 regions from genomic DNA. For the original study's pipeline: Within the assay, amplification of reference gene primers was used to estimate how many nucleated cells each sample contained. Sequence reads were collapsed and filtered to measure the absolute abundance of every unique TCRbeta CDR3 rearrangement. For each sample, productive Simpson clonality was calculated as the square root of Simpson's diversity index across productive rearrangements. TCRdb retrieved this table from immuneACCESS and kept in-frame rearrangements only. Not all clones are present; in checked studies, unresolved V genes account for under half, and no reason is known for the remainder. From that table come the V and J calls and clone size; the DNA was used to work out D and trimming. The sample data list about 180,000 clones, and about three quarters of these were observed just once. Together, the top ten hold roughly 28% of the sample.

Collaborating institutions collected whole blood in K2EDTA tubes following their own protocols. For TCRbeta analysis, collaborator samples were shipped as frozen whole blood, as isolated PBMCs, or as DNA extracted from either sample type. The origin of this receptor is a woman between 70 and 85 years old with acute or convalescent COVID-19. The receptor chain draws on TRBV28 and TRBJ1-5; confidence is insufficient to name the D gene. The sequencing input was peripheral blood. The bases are TGTGCCAGCAGCAGACTTGGTCAGCCCCAGCATTTT. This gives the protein CASSRLGQPQHF.